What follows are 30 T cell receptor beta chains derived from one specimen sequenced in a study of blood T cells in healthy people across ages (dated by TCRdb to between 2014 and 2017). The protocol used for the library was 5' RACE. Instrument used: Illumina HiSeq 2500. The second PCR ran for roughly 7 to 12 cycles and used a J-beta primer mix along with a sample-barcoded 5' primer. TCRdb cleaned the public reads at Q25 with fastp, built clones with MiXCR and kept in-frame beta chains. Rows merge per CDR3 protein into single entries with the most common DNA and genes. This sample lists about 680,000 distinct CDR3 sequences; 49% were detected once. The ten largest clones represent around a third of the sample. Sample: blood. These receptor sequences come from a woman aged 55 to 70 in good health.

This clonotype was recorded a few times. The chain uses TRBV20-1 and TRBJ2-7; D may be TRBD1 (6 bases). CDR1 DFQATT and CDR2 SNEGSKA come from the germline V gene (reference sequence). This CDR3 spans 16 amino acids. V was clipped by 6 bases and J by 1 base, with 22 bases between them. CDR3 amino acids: CSARKTGTISSYEQYF. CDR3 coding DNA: TGCAGTGCCCGCAAAACAGGGACGATCTCGTCCTACGAGCAGTACTTC.

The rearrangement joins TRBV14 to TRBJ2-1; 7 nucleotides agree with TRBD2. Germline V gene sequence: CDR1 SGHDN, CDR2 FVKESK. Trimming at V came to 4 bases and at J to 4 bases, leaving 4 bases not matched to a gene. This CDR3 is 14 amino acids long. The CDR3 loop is CASSRTSAYNEQFF. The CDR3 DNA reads TGTGCCAGCAGCCGAACTAGCGCGTACAATGAGCAGTTCTTC.

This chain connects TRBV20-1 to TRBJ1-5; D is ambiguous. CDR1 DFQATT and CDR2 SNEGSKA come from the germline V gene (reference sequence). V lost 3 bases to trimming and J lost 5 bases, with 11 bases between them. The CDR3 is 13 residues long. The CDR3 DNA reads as TGCAGTGCTAGCTTCGACGGACATCAGCCCCAGCATTTT. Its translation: CSASFDGHQPQHF.

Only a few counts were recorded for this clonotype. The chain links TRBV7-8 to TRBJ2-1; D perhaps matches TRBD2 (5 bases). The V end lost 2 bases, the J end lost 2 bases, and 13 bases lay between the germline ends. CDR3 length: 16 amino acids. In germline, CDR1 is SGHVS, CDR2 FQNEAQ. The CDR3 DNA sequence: TGTGCCAGCAGCTTAAATAGGGAGCGTGCCTACAATGAGCAGTTCTTC. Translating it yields CASSLNRERAYNEQFF.

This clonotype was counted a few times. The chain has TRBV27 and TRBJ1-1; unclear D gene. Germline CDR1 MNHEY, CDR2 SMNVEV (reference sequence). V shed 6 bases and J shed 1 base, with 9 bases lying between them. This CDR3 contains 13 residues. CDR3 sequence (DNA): TGTGCCAGCAGCGTAAAAGGGAACACTGAAGCTTTCTTT. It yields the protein CASSVKGNTEAFF.

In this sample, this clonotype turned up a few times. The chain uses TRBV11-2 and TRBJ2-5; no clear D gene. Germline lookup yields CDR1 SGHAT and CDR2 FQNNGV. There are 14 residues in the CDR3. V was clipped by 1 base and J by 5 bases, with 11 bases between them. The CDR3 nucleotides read TGTGCCAGCAGCTTAGGTTACAGATTGGAGACCCAGTACTTC. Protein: CASSLGYRLETQYF.

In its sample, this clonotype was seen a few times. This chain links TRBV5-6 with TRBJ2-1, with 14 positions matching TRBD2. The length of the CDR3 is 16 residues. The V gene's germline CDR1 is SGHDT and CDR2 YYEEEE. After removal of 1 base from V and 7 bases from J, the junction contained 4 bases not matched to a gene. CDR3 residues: CASSLLTSGRGNEQFF. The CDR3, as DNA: TGTGCCAGCAGCTTGTTGACTAGCGGGAGGGGTAATGAGCAGTTCTTC.

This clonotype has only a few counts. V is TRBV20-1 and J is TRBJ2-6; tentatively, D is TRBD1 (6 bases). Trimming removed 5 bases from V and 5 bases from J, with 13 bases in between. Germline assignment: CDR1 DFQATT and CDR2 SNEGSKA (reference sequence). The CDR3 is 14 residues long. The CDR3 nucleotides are TGCAGTGCTTCAGGGGTGCTCTGGGCCAACGTCCTGACTTTC. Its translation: CSASGVLWANVLTF.

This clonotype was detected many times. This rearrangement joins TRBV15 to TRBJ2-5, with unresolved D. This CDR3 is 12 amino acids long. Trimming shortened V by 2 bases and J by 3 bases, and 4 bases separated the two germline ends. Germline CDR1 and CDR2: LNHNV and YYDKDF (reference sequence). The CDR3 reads CATSRQKETQYF. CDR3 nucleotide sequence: TGTGCCACCAGCAGACAGAAAGAGACCCAGTACTTC.

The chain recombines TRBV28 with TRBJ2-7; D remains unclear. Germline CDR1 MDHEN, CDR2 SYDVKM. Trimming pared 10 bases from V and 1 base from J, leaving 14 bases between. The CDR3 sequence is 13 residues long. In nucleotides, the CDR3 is TGTGCCACTCTGCCCACACGTTCCTACGAGCAGTACTTC. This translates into CATLPTRSYEQYF.

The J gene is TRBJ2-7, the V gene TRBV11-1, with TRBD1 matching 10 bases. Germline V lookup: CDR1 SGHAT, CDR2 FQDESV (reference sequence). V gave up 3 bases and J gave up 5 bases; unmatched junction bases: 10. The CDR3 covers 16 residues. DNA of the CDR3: TGTGCCAGCAGCTTCAGGCACCGGGACAGGGGCCACGAGCAGTACTTC. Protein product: CASSFRHRDRGHEQYF.

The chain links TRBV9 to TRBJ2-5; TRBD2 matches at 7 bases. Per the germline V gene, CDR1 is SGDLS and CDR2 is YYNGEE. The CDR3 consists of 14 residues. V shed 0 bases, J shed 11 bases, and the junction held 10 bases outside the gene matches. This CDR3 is CASSVDGGSGEQYF. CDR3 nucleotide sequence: TGTGCCAGCAGCGTAGACGGCGGGAGCGGTGAGCAGTACTTC.

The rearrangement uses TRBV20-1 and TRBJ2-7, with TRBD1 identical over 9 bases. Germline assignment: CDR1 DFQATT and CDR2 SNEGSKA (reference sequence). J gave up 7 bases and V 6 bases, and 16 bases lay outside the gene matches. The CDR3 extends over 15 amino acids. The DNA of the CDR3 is TGCAGTGCCATCCACCCGGGACAGGGTGATTGGGAGCAGTACTTC. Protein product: CSAIHPGQGDWEQYF.

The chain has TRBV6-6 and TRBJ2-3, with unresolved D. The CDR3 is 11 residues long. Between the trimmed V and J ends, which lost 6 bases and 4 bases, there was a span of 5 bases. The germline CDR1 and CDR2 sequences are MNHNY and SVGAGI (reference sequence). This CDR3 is CASRASDTQYF. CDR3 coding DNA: TGTGCCAGCAGGGCCTCAGATACGCAGTATTTT.

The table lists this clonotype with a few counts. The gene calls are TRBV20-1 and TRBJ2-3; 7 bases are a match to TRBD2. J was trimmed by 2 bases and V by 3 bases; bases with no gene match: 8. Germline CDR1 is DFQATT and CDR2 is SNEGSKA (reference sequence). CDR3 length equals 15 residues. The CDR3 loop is CSARDPGTTTDTQYF. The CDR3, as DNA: TGCAGTGCTAGGGATCCCGGGACTACCACAGATACGCAGTATTTT.

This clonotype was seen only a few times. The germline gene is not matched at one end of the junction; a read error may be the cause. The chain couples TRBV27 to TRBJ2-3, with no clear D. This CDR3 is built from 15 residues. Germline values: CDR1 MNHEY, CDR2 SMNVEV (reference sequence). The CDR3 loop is CACSLWNPSTDTQYF. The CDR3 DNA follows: TGTGCCTGCAGTTTATGGAACCCTAGCACAGATACGCAGTATTTT.

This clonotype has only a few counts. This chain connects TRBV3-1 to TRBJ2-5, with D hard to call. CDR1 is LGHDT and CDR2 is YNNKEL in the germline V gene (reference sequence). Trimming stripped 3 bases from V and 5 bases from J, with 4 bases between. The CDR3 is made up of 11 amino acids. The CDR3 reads CASSHSETQYF. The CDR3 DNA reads TGTGCCAGCAGCCATAGCGAGACCCAGTACTTC.

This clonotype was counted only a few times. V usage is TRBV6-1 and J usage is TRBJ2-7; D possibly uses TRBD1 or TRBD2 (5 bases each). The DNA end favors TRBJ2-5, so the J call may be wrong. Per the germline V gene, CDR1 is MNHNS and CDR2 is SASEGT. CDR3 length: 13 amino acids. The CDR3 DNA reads TGTGCCAGCAGTAGGTCCGGGACAGAGACCCAGTACTTC. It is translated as CASSRSGTETQYF.

CDR3 loop: CASSPLGNTYEQYF. The CDR3 nucleotides are TGTGCCAGCTCACCACTGGGAAACACCTACGAGCAGTACTTC. The rearrangement uses TRBV18 and TRBJ2-7; D is unclear. CDR3 size: 14 residues. Trimming shortened V by 1 base and J by 2 bases, and 9 bases separated the two germline ends. Per the germline V gene, CDR1 is KGHSH and CDR2 is LQKENI.

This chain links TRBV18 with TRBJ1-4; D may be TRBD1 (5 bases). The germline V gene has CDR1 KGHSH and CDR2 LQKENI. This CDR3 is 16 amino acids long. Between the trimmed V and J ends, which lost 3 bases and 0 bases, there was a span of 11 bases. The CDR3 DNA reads TGTGCCAGCTCACCGGCTCGGACATCAACTAATGAAAAACTGTTTTTT. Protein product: CASSPARTSTNEKLFF.

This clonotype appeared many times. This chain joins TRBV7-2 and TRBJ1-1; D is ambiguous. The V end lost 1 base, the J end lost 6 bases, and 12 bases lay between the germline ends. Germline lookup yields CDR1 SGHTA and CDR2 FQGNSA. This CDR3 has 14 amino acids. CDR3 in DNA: TGTGCCAGCAGCTTAGGAATGGGTAGGGCTGAAGCTTTCTTT. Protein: CASSLGMGRAEAFF.

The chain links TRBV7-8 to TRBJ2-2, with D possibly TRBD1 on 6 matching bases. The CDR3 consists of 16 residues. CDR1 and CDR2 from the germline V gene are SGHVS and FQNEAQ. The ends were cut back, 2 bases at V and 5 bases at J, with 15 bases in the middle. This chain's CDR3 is CASSLLHRTVTGELFF. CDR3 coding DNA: TGTGCCAGCAGCTTACTCCACCGGACAGTGACCGGGGAGCTGTTTTTT.

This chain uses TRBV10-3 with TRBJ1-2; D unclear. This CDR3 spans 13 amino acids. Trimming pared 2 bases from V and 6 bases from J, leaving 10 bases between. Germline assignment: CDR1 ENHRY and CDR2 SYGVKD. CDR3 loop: CAISETRLDGYTF. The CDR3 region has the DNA TGTGCCATCAGTGAGACGCGCTTGGATGGCTACACCTTC.

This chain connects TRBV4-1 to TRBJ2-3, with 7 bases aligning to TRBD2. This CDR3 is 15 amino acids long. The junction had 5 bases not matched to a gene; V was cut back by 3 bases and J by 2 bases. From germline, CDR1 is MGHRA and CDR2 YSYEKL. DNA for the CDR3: TGCGCCAGCAGCCAGGAAAGACTAGCCACAGATACGCAGTATTTT. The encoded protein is CASSQERLATDTQYF.

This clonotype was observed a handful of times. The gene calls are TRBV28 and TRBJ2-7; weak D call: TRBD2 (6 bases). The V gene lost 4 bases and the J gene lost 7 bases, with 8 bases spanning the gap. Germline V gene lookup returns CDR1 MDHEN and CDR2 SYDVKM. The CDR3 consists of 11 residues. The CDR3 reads CASSWREEQYF. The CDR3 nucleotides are TGTGCCAGCAGTTGGAGGGAGGAGCAGTACTTC.

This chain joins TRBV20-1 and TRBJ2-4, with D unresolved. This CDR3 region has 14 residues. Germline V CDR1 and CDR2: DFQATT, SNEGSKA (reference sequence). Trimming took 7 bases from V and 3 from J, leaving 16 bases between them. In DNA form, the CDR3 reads TGCAGTGTTAGGATAGGCCCCAGCAAAAACATTCAGTACTTC. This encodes CSVRIGPSKNIQYF.

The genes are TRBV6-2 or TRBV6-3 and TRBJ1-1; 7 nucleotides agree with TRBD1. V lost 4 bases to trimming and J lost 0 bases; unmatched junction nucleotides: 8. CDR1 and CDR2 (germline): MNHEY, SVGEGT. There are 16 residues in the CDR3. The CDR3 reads CASSSPGQLMNTEAFF. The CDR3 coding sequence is TGTGCCAGCAGTTCTCCGGGACAGCTGATGAACACTGAAGCTTTCTTT.

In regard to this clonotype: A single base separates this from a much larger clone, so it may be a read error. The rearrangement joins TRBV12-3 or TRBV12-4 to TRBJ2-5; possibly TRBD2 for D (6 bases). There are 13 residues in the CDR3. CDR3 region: CASRRDPQETLYF. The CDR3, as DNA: TGTGCCAGCAGGCGGGACCCCCAAGAGACCCTGTACTTC.

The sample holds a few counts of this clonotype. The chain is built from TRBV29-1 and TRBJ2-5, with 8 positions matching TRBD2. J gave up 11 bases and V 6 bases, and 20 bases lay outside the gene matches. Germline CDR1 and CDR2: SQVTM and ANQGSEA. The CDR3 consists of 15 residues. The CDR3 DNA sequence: TGCAGCGTGATCCTTGGTAGCGGGATCTACAATGAGCAGTACTTC. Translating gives CSVILGSGIYNEQYF.

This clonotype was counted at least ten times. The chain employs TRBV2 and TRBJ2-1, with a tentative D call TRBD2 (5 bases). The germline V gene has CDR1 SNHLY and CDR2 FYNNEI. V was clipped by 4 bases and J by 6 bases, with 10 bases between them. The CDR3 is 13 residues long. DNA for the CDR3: TGTGCCAGCAGTGGACTACATGGCAATGAGCAGTTCTTC. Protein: CASSGLHGNEQFF. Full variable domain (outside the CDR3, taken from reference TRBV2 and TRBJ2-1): EPEVTQTPSHQVTQMGQEVILRCVPISNHLYFYWYRQILGQKVEFLVSFYNNEISEKSEIFDDQFSVERPDGSNFTLKIRSTKLEDSAMYFCASSGLHGNEQFFGPGTRLTVL.